This TCR beta chain was captured by sequencing in a study of blood T cell repertoires in COVID-19. Study details: Researchers got acute and convalescent COVID-19 samples from the United States, Italy and Spain.

The V and J ends lost 4 bases and 0 bases respectively, with 8 bases between them. The length of the CDR3 is 15 residues. CDR1 and CDR2 (germline): KGHDR, SFDVKD. Authors' data handling: Estimates of nucleated cell counts were drawn from the amplification of reference gene primers. Repertoires were generated with immunoSEQ multiplex PCR, while TCRdb's copy carries only in-frame clones and drops some. For V, J and clone size, that table is used; D and trimming come from the DNA. The repertoire has some 200,000 clones, approximately 90% of them found once; the top ten carry around 4.8%. The sample consisted of peripheral blood. The genes are TRBV24-1 and TRBJ1-4; D not resolved. The origin of this receptor is a woman in her 40s with acute or convalescent COVID-19. Here the CDR3 reads CATSDSGATNEKLFF. For the CDR3, the DNA is TGTGCCACCAGTGACTCCGGAGCAACTAATGAAAAACTGTTTTTT.